This T cell receptor (beta chain) was sequenced during a study of cytomegalovirus exposure and HLA in healthy donors. Study-level points and caveats: Researchers catalogued roughly 150 TCR beta chains as cytomegalovirus-associated. TCR association rates varied by HLA locus in a later analysis, with DRB1 highest and HLA-C lowest. A later analysis linked a missense DCLRE1C variant to TCR beta V- and J-gene trimming.

V was cut by 0 bases and J by 4 bases, with 10 bases left in between. The germline CDR1 and CDR2 sequences are PRHDT and FYEKMQ (reference sequence). CDR3 length: 15 residues. Primers for the PCR totalled 60 Vbeta and 13 Jbeta. This table comes from immunoSEQ multiplex PCR, and its TCRdb copy is limited to in-frame clones, with some not included. The profile shows about 120,000 clones, roughly 71% of them singletons. To note about this clone: The antigen remains undetermined.

The clonotype originates from a woman between 35 and 50 years old in good health and CMV-seropositive. V gene TRBV13 combines with J gene TRBJ1-5, with D perhaps matching TRBD1 (5 bases). The specimen was PBMCs. In DNA form, the CDR3 reads TGTGCCAGCAGCTTAGGGGTGGGGGGGAATCAGCCCCAGCATTTT. The encoded protein is CASSLGVGGNQPQHF.